This is a list of T cell receptor beta chains from one sample in a study of blood T cell repertoires in COVID-19. Measured with immunoSEQ multiplex PCR; TCRdb has only the in-frame clones, and not every one. The table shows roughly 27,000 clones, with 60% to 80% occurring only once. The specimen sequenced was peripheral blood. These receptors originate from a woman between 65 and 79 years old with acute or convalescent COVID-19. CDR3s include the opening cysteine and the closing phenylalanine or tryptophan. The D gene is left open where the match is weak. Clone sizes are given selectively: once, few, many, or a class where the clone is expanded.

v_gene: TRBV5-1; d_gene: .; abundance: .; j_gene: TRBJ2-3; CDR3aa: CASSLRGPGTDTQYF; CDR3nt: TGCGCCAGCAGCCTCCGGGGTCCGGGAACAGATACGCAGTATTTT
v_gene: TRBV29-1; d_gene: TRBD2; abundance: .; j_gene: TRBJ2-2; CDR3aa: CSVAGASGRWRNIGELFF; CDR3nt: TGCAGCGTTGCGGGTGCTAGCGGGAGATGGCGGAACATCGGGGAGCTGTTTTTT
v_gene: TRBV29-1; d_gene: .; abundance: .; j_gene: TRBJ1-3; CDR3aa: CSAGVGNTIYF; CDR3nt: TGCAGCGCAGGGGTCGGAAACACCATATATTTT
v_gene: TRBV7-6; d_gene: .; abundance: .; j_gene: TRBJ1-6; CDR3aa: CASSSKDARNSPLHF; CDR3nt: TGTGCCAGCAGCTCCAAGGATGCCAGGAATTCACCCCTCCACTTT
v_gene: TRBV19; d_gene: TRBD2; abundance: few; j_gene: TRBJ2-1; CDR3aa: CASSGAGTSYNEQFF; CDR3nt: TGTGCCAGTAGTGGTGCCGGGACTAGTTACAATGAGCAGTTCTTC
v_gene: TRBV27; d_gene: TRBD1; abundance: .; j_gene: TRBJ2-2; CDR3aa: CASSLSLRPAGTVSTGELFF; CDR3nt: TGTGCCAGCAGTTTATCCTTAAGGCCGGCCGGGACAGTATCGACCGGGGAGCTGTTTTTT
v_gene: TRBV6-2/TRBV6-3; d_gene: TRBD1; abundance: once; j_gene: TRBJ1-6; CDR3aa: CASSFQGTGYNSPLHF; CDR3nt: TGTGCCAGCAGTTTTCAAGGGACAGGGTATAATTCACCCCTCCACTTT
v_gene: TRBV5-1; d_gene: .; abundance: .; j_gene: TRBJ1-6; CDR3aa: CASSKGTGDSPLHF; CDR3nt: TGCGCCAGCAGCAAGGGGACGGGGGATTCACCCCTCCACTTT
v_gene: TRBV4-2; d_gene: TRBD2; abundance: few; j_gene: TRBJ2-1; CDR3aa: CASSPRTSGRAYNEQFF; CDR3nt: TGTGCCAGCAGCCCCCGGACTAGCGGGAGGGCCTACAATGAGCAGTTCTTC
v_gene: TRBV9; d_gene: TRBD2; abundance: .; j_gene: TRBJ2-1; CDR3aa: CASSGLAAVPEQFF; CDR3nt: TGTGCCAGCTCGGGACTAGCGGCGGTCCCTGAGCAGTTCTTC
v_gene: TRBV6-5; d_gene: TRBD1; abundance: .; j_gene: TRBJ2-4; CDR3aa: CASSSLPQGAKNIQYF; CDR3nt: TGTGCCAGCAGTTCCTTGCCACAGGGGGCCAAAAACATTCAGTACTTC
v_gene: TRBV19; d_gene: TRBD1; abundance: .; j_gene: TRBJ2-7; CDR3aa: CASSSNDRVGEQYF; CDR3nt: TGTGCCAGTAGTAGCAATGACAGGGTGGGCGAGCAGTACTTC
v_gene: TRBV6-1; d_gene: TRBD1; abundance: .; j_gene: TRBJ1-5; CDR3aa: CASSEPRAGGQPQHF; CDR3nt: TGTGCCAGCAGTGAACCCCGGGCAGGGGGACAGCCCCAGCATTTT
v_gene: TRBV5-1; d_gene: TRBD1; abundance: few; j_gene: TRBJ2-1; CDR3aa: CASSLNGQASYNEQFF; CDR3nt: TGCGCCAGCAGCTTGAACGGACAGGCCTCCTACAATGAGCAGTTCTTC